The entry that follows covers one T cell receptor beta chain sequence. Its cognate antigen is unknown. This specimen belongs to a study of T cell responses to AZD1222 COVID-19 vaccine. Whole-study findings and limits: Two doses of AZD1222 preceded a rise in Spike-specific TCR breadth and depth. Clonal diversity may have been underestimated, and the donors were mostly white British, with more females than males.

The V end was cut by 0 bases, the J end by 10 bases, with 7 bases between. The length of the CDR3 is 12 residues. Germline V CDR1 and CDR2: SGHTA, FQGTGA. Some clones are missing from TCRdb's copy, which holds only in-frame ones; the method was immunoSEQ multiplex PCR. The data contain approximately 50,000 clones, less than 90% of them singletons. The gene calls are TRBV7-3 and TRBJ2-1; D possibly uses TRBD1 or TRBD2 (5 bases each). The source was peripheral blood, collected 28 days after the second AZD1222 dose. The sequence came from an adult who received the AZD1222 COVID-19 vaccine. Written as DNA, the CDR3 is TGTGCCAGCAGCTTAACCGGGGCAGAGCAGTTCTTC. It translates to CASSLTGAEQFF.